This T cell receptor beta chain was recovered during a study of radiotherapy plus CTLA-4 blockade in lung cancer. Enrolled patients, whose metastatic non-small-cell lung cancer was chemo-refractory, received focal radiation plus CTLA-4 blockade with ipilimumab. From germline, CDR1 is SGHAT and CDR2 FQNNGV. The CDR3 runs 15 residues. V was clipped by 10 bases and J by 2 bases, with 18 bases between them. Method: immunoSEQ multiplex PCR; TCRdb's copy keeps in-frame clones and lacks some. The sample holds some 25,000 clones, around 70% seen once. Study conclusions and caveats: The study found tumor-derived TCR clones expanded in blood after radiotherapy plus ipilimumab.

The sample holds one count of this clone. Its antigen is not identified. This TCR derives from a human donor with non-small cell lung cancer whose response to radiotherapy plus ipilimumab could not be evaluated. The source was peripheral blood, collected from a patient treated with radiotherapy plus ipilimumab. The gene calls are TRBV11-2 and TRBJ2-1, with D unresolved. This chain's CDR3 is CAIAVGPYPYNEQFF. The CDR3 bases are TGTGCCATCGCGGTCGGCCCGTATCCCTACAATGAGCAGTTCTTC.